Listed below are T cell receptor beta chains from one sample, sequenced in a study of shared clonotypes between healthy human individuals. Only in-frame clones appear in the TCRdb table, and some are missing; sequencing was by immunoSEQ multiplex PCR. The profile shows around 330,000 clones, approximately 74% of them singletons. Sequencing was performed on memory CD4+ T cells sorted from blood. All receptors come from a young man in good health. Each CDR3 is given with its conserved first and last residue. The D gene is left open where the match is weak. Size is stated for part of the rows, as once, few or many counts, or as a class when the clone is expanded.

v_call,clone_size,j_call,d_call,cdr3_nt,cdr3_aa
TRBV6-1,.,TRBJ1-2,.,TGTGCCAGCAGTGATTTTCTTAACTATGGCTACACCTTC,CASSDFLNYGYTF
TRBV2,few,TRBJ2-7,.,TGTGCCAGCAGGGTTAGCGACTACGAGCAGTACTTC,CASRVSDYEQYF
TRBV5-1,.,TRBJ1-4,TRBD1,TGCGCCAGCAGCTCTACCGGGACAGTGACTAATGAAAAACTGTTTTTT,CASSSTGTVTNEKLFF
TRBV19,.,TRBJ2-5,.,TGTGCCAGTAGTACGCGGGAGACCCAGTACTTC,CASSTRETQYF
TRBV30,.,TRBJ1-2,.,TGTGCCTGGAGTGTGGGGCGATATGGCTACACCTTC,CAWSVGRYGYTF
TRBV27,.,TRBJ1-2,.,TGTGCCAGCAGTTTATTAGGGGCCTATGGCTACACCTTC,CASSLLGAYGYTF
TRBV18,.,TRBJ1-1,TRBD1,TGTGCCAGCTCACCCCGACAGGGAGGGTCGTGGAACACTGAAGCTTTCTTT,CASSPRQGGSWNTEAFF
TRBV5-1,many,TRBJ2-1,TRBD2,TGCGCCAGCAGCGCCGTAGGACTAGCGGGAACCAATGAGCAGTTCTTC,CASSAVGLAGTNEQFF
TRBV10-1,.,TRBJ2-1,.,TGCGCCAGCAGTCTAGAGACCGAGGGACAGCAGTTCTTC,CASSLETEGQQFF
TRBV6-5,.,TRBJ1-1,TRBD1,TGTGCCAGCAGCCGGGGACAGTCAGAAGCTTTCTTT,CASSRGQSEAFF
TRBV5-1,few,TRBJ1-4,.,TGCGCCAGCAGCTCGGCCTTTAAGAATGAAAAACTGTTTTTT,CASSSAFKNEKLFF
TRBV18,many,TRBJ2-3,.,TGTGCCAGCTCACTTAGCACAGATACGCAGTATTTT,CASSLSTDTQYF
TRBV7-9,.,TRBJ2-3,.,TGTGCCAGCAGCTTATCCGATACGCAGTATTTT,CASSLSDTQYF
TRBV5-1,few,TRBJ1-1,.,TGCGCCAGCAGCTTGGACAAGAACACTGAAGCTTTCTTT,CASSLDKNTEAFF
TRBV5-5,.,TRBJ1-1,.,TGTGCCAGCAGCTGGGGAGCGGTGAACACTGAAGCTTTCTTT,CASSWGAVNTEAFF
TRBV4-3,.,TRBJ2-1,TRBD2,TGCGCCAGCAGCCAAGAGGAGCGGGAAGGTGAGCAGTTCTTC,CASSQEEREGEQFF
TRBV7-2,.,TRBJ1-5,.,TGTGCCAGCGGACTGTTGAGGCACCTGGGCCAGCCCCAGCATTTT,CASGLLRHLGQPQHF